The 8 T cell receptor beta chains presented below share a single source sample, sequenced in a study of CXCR3-negative and CXCR3-positive naive CD8 T cells. UMI-tagged TRB cDNA libraries were built via 5' RACE. TCRdb re-called the 5' RACE reads and gives one entry per CDR3 protein, without DNA. This sample carries some 41,000 distinct CDR3 sequences, with around 1.9% going to the ten biggest clones. The sequencing input was naive CXCR3- CD8+ T cells from blood. The subset here: CD45RO-CCR7+CD27+CD95- naive CD8+ T cells lacking CXCR3 (TNR3-). Receptors originate from a human donor in good health. Some clones in this sample may be carry-over from other donors' samples.

The V gene is TRBV7-9, the J gene TRBJ2-7; TCRdb names TRBD2, which stays unverified in the absence of DNA. Germline CDR1 SEHNR, CDR2 FQNEAQ (reference sequence). The CDR3 sequence is 16 residues long. The CDR3 loop reads CASSSSGTSRINEQYF.

J is TRBJ2-1 and V is TRBV28; TCRdb designates TRBD2, a call that cannot be tested without DNA. The germline V gene has CDR1 MDHEN and CDR2 SYDVKM. The CDR3 sequence is 14 residues long. The chain's CDR3 is CASSGLAGDNEQFF.

The CDR3 spells CAITGTSGSSNEQFF. The chain is built from TRBV10-3 and TRBJ2-1; the TCRdb D gene call, TRBD2, has no DNA to confirm it. The CDR3 sequence is 15 residues long. Germline V CDR1 and CDR2: ENHRY, SYGVKD.

The J gene is TRBJ2-5, the V gene TRBV12-3 or TRBV12-4; TCRdb outputs TRBD1, but without DNA this stays unchecked. The CDR3 totals 16 residues. The CDR3 reads CASSSPLGSVQETQYF.

This chain uses TRBV28 with TRBJ1-1; TCRdb's D gene call, TRBD1, goes unchecked for lack of DNA. CDR1 is MDHEN, CDR2 SYDVKM, per germline. The CDR3 has 15 residues. CDR3: CASSSLSGENTEAFF.

The chain employs TRBV14 and TRBJ2-3; the D call of TRBD2 rests on TCRdb alone, since no DNA is present to check it. The CDR3 length is 19 residues. Germline V gene sequence: CDR1 SGHDN, CDR2 FVKESK. The CDR3 reads CASSQDPSMRATPQDTQYF.

The CDR3 loop is CSVAGTGLNQPQHF. The genes are TRBV29-1 and TRBJ1-5; there is no DNA to check the TCRdb D call of TRBD1. Germline CDR1 reads SQVTM; CDR2 reads ANQGSEA. The CDR3 is 14 residues long. The variable domain in full, completed from reference TRBV29-1 and TRBJ1-5, reads SAVISQKPSRDICQRGTSLTIQCQVDSQVTMMFWYRQQPGQSLTLIATANQGSEATYESGFVIDKFPISRPNLTFSTLTVSNMSPEDSSIYLCSVAGTGLNQPQHFGDGTRLSIL.

This chain joins TRBV28 and TRBJ1-5. Germline V gene data show CDR1 as MDHEN and CDR2 as SYDVKM. The CDR3 loop spans 17 amino acids. CDR3 protein: CASSFRNPLGLDQRQHF.